The rows below give T cell receptor beta chains drawn from one sample of a study of T cells after yellow fever vaccination. TCRdb fed the 5' RACE reads into MiXCR, producing one record per CDR3 protein. The table has 250,000 or so distinct CDR3 sequences, about 7% seen once; the top ten hold about 0.9%. This specimen consisted of CD4+ T cells sorted from PBMCs, obtained 15 days after the yellow fever booster vaccination. These receptors all come from a man aged 30-40 years who received the YFV17D yellow fever vaccine. CDR3s include the opening cysteine and the closing phenylalanine or tryptophan. The D gene is left open where the match is weak. Some rows mark clone size as missing; the rest say once, few, many or name a class of expanded clone.

TRBV5-6,NA,TRBJ2-5,few,TGTGCCAGCAGCCAGGGGACGGAAGAGACCCAGTACTTC,CASSQGTEETQYF
TRBV30,TRBD1,TRBJ2-5,few,TGTGCCTGGAGTGTAAACAGGGGGGAGACCCAGTACTTC,CAWSVNRGETQYF
TRBV12-3/TRBV12-4,NA,TRBJ1-5,many,TGTGCCAGCAGTATTACAACGTATCAGCCCCAGCATTTT,CASSITTYQPQHF
TRBV5-5,NA,TRBJ1-6,few,TGTGCCAGCAGCATTGACGTCCGACATTCACCCCTCCACTTT,CASSIDVRHSPLHF
TRBV18,TRBD2,TRBJ2-3,few,TGTGCCAGCTCACCACCTACCCAGCGGGGCGCCACGCAGTATTTT,CASSPPTQRGATQYF
TRBV7-2,TRBD1,TRBJ2-1,few,TGTGCCAGCAGCTTCGGGACAGTCAATGAGCAGTTCTTC,CASSFGTVNEQFF
TRBV7-2,TRBD2,TRBJ2-3,many,TGTGCCAGCAGCCTCCACCCTAGCGGGGCCGCCGATACGCAGTATTTT,CASSLHPSGAADTQYF
TRBV12-3/TRBV12-4,NA,TRBJ2-4,many,TGTGCCAGCAGTTTTGAAGAAGGACAGCTAAACATTCAGTACTTC,CASSFEEGQLNIQYF
TRBV13,NA,TRBJ2-1,NA,TGTGCCAGGAGCCCCGGGTTCTACAATGAGCAGTTCTTC,CARSPGFYNEQFF
TRBV5-5,TRBD1,TRBJ2-5,NA,TGTGCCAGCAGCTTGTTAACCGGGACAGAGAAGCGGGAGACCCAGTACTTC,CASSLLTGTEKRETQYF
TRBV7-2,TRBD2,TRBJ2-5,few,TGTGCCAGCAGCTTTCCCCTTTCGGGGGGGGAGACCCAGTACTTC,CASSFPLSGGETQYF
TRBV20-1,NA,TRBJ2-7,few,TGCAGTGCTAGCCTTGGGGGCTTAGCGGTCTCCTACGAGCAGTACTTC,CSASLGGLAVSYEQYF
TRBV7-2,NA,TRBJ2-1,NA,TGTGCCAGCAGCTTAGTGTCTCCGGTCTCCTACAATGAGCAGTTCTTC,CASSLVSPVSYNEQFF